Following are 27 T cell receptor beta chains from one sample sequenced in a study of blood T cell repertoires in COVID-19. TCRdb keeps only in-frame clones here, not all; method: immunoSEQ multiplex PCR. This sample carries some 200,000 clones, around 82% of them seen once, and the ten largest clones take approximately 7.9%. Source material: PBMCs or T cells enriched from blood (not recorded which). These TCRs come from a man aged 35-49 years who had recovered from COVID-19.

This chain uses TRBV6-1 with TRBJ2-2; 7 positions match TRBD1. The germline V gene has CDR1 MNHNS and CDR2 SASEGT. This CDR3 contains 17 residues. V shed 2 bases and J 0 bases; nucleotides not matched to a gene: 6. CDR3 DNA sequence: TGTGCCAGCAGTGAATTTCTACAGGGGCCGAACACCGGGGAGCTGTTTTTT. This gives the protein CASSEFLQGPNTGELFF.

V usage is TRBV6-5 and J usage is TRBJ1-1, with 7 bases lining up with TRBD1. V shed 5 bases, J shed 5 bases, and the junction held 8 bases outside the gene matches. From germline, CDR1 is MNHEY and CDR2 SVGAGI. This CDR3 region has 14 residues. In nucleotides, the CDR3 is TGTGCCAGCAGTAGCGCAGGGGGGAAGACTGAAGCTTTCTTT. Protein product: CASSSAGGKTEAFF.

This chain uses TRBV2 with TRBJ2-5; perhaps TRBD1 as D (5 bases). Germline assignment: CDR1 SNHLY and CDR2 FYNNEI. There are 16 residues in the CDR3. The V end lost 7 bases, the J end lost 4 bases, and 22 bases lay between the germline ends. The DNA for the CDR3 is TGTGCCAGCACCCAAAGCGCAGGGTTTTTCGGAGAGACCCAGTACTTC. Amino acid sequence: CASTQSAGFFGETQYF.

The chain has TRBV5-1 and TRBJ2-2, with TRBD1 matching over 7 bases. The CDR3 consists of 16 residues. The J segment lost 4 bases and the V segment lost 4 bases, leaving 10 bases of the junction unmatched. Germline lookup yields CDR1 SGHRS and CDR2 YFSETQ. CDR3 protein: CASSLAGGRSTGELFF. CDR3 coding DNA: TGCGCCAGCAGCCTGGCAGGGGGTAGGAGCACCGGGGAGCTGTTTTTT.

A word on this clone: The sample contains more than one DNA sequence encoding this CDR3. The genes are TRBV6-1 and TRBJ1-2; no reliable D call. V dropped 1 base and J dropped 0 bases, with 6 bases sitting between them. This CDR3 spans 14 amino acids. The germline V gene has CDR1 MNHNS and CDR2 SASEGT. In nucleotides, the CDR3 is TGTGCCAGCAGTGAAGGGCCAGCTAACTATGGCTACACCTTC. Its translation: CASSEGPANYGYTF.

The genes are TRBV6-5 and TRBJ1-1; no firm D call. The V end was cut by 0 bases, the J end by 5 bases, with 13 bases between. Germline loops: CDR1 MNHEY, CDR2 SVGAGI. The CDR3 loop spans 15 amino acids. The CDR3: CASSYSIGSGTEAFF. As DNA, the CDR3 is TGTGCCAGCAGTTACTCGATCGGATCCGGGACTGAAGCTTTCTTT.

The chain links TRBV3-1 (or the pseudogene TRBV3-2) to TRBJ2-1; 11 positions agree with TRBD2. This CDR3 is 15 amino acids long. Trimming at V came to 1 base and at J to 8 bases, leaving 4 bases not matched to a gene. In germline, CDR1 is LGHDT, CDR2 YNNKEL (reference sequence). CDR3 in DNA: TGTGCCAGCAGCCAAGGACTAGCGGGGTGGGATGAGCAGTTCTTC. Encoded protein: CASSQGLAGWDEQFF.

The chain recombines TRBV6-1 with TRBJ1-2; 9 nucleotides align to TRBD1. The junction had 13 bases not matched to a gene; V was cut back by 4 bases and J by 4 bases. The germline V gene encodes CDR1 MNHNS and CDR2 SASEGT. CDR3 length equals 17 residues. CDR3 DNA sequence: TGTGCCAGCAGTGCCGGGACAGGGAACGAAAGGGCCTATGGCTACACCTTC. Its protein is CASSAGTGNERAYGYTF.

CDR3 nucleotides: TGTGCCAGCAGCCCTCGGGAGGAGATTAGCACAGATACGCAGTATTTT. Translating it yields CASSPREEISTDTQYF. The rearrangement links TRBV7-9 to TRBJ2-3; 7 nucleotides align to TRBD2. The germline gives CDR1 SEHNR, CDR2 FQNEAQ (reference sequence). The CDR3 is made up of 16 amino acids. V lost 5 bases and J lost 0; bases outside the gene matches: 8.

The J gene is TRBJ1-1, the V gene TRBV14; D is perhaps TRBD1 (6 bases). Looked up from germline, CDR1 is SGHDN and CDR2 is FVKESK. V was cut by 1 base and J by 7 bases, with 16 bases left in between. The CDR3 is 15 residues long. Here the CDR3 DNA reads TGTGCCAGCAGCCAAGGCCCAAACTACAGGGATGAAGCTTTCTTT. It codes for CASSQGPNYRDEAFF.

This clone showed up just once. The V call is TRBV11-2, the J call TRBJ2-5; possibly TRBD1 for D (6 bases). The germline V gene has CDR1 SGHAT and CDR2 FQNNGV. V lost 0 bases to trimming and J lost 2 bases, with 19 bases between them. The length of the CDR3 is 18 residues. In DNA form, the CDR3 reads TGTGCCAGCAGCTTAGATGGAGTGGACAGAGACCTTCAAGAGACCCAGTACTTC. Translating it yields CASSLDGVDRDLQETQYF.

The chain is built from TRBV7-9 and TRBJ2-7; 7 bases fit TRBD2. The germline V gene has CDR1 SEHNR and CDR2 FQNEAQ (reference sequence). V lost 0 bases, J lost 4 bases, and 6 bases stayed unmatched. The CDR3 runs to 15 residues. The DNA of the CDR3 is TGTGCCAGCAGCTTAGCTAGCGGGTCTTGGTACGAGCAGTACTTC. As protein: CASSLASGSWYEQYF. The full variable domain, rest sourced from reference TRBV7-9 and TRBJ2-7, is DTGVSQNPRHKITKRGQNVTFRCDPISEHNRLYWYRQTLGQGPEFLTYFQNEAQLEKSRLLSDRFSAERPKGSFSTLEIQRTEQGDSAMYLCASSLASGSWYEQYFGPGTRLTVT.

The chain carries TRBV4-1 and TRBJ2-1; D not resolved. Germline V gene data show CDR1 as MGHRA and CDR2 as YSYEKL. V lost 0 bases and J 7 bases, leaving 13 bases between the germline ends. The CDR3 contains 15 residues. The CDR3 loop reads CASSQDVGQLNEQFF. CDR3 in DNA: TGCGCCAGCAGCCAAGATGTCGGCCAACTAAATGAGCAGTTCTTC.

This clone was seen only a few times. The chain has TRBV30 and TRBJ1-1; D is perhaps TRBD1 (6 bases). The CDR3 has 13 residues. Between the trimmed V and J ends, which lost 3 bases and 3 bases, there was a span of 11 bases. CDR1 is GTSNPN, CDR2 SVGIG, per germline (reference sequence). CDR3 sequence (DNA): TGTGCCTGGAGACGCACAGGGTACACTGAAGCTTTCTTT. It is translated as CAWRRTGYTEAFF. Variable domain in full (rest from reference TRBV30 and TRBJ1-1): SQTIHQWPATLVQPVGSPLSLECTVEGTSNPNLYWYRQAAGRGLQLLFYSVGIGQISSEVPQNLSASRPQDRQFILSSKKLLLSDSGFYLCAWRRTGYTEAFFGQGTRLTVV.

The chain is built from TRBV4-1 and TRBJ1-2, with D perhaps matching TRBD1 (6 bases). Trimming took off 1 base at V and 4 bases at J, with 16 bases between the two ends. This CDR3 contains 16 residues. Per the germline V gene, CDR1 is MGHRA and CDR2 is YSYEKL. The CDR3 coding sequence is TGCGCCAGCAGCCAAGCCTCTCAGGGGCTCGGCTATGGCTACACCTTC. Residues: CASSQASQGLGYGYTF.

The gene calls are TRBV19 and TRBJ2-2, with D perhaps matching TRBD2 (6 bases). The CDR3 is made up of 14 amino acids. The germline V and J ends were trimmed by 1 base and 4 bases, with 7 bases remaining between them. The germline CDR1 and CDR2 sequences are LNHDA and SQIVND (reference sequence). In DNA form, the CDR3 reads TGTGCCAGTAGTATAGGGGAGGTCACCGGGGAGCTGTTTTTT. Its protein product is CASSIGEVTGELFF. The variable domain in full, with the rest retrieved from reference TRBV19 and TRBJ2-2, is DGGITQSPKYLFRKEGQNVTLSCEQNLNHDAMYWYRQDPGQGLRLIYYSQIVNDFQKGDIAEGYSVSREKKESFPLTVTSAQKNPTAFYLCASSIGEVTGELFFGEGSRLTVL.

This chain links TRBV5-1 with TRBJ2-2, with no clear D. The CDR3 loop spans 12 amino acids. V was clipped by 3 bases and J by 5 bases, with 5 bases between them. Germline V CDR1 and CDR2: SGHRS, YFSETQ. CDR3 coding DNA: TGCGCCAGCAGCTACGGGACCGGGGAGCTGTTTTTT. Encoded protein: CASSYGTGELFF.

The rearrangement uses TRBV27 and TRBJ1-1; D is undetermined. The V end lost 6 bases, the J end lost 0 bases, and 8 bases lay between the germline ends. CDR1 and CDR2 from the germline V gene are MNHEY and SMNVEV (reference sequence). The CDR3 length is 13 residues. CDR3 amino acids: CASSYLMNTEAFF. CDR3 in DNA: TGTGCCAGCAGCTACCTAATGAACACTGAAGCTTTCTTT.

As DNA, the CDR3 is TGTGCCAGCAGCTTAGTAACGGCAGGGGATCAGCCCCAGCATTTT. Its translation is CASSLVTAGDQPQHF. The chain employs TRBV7-2 and TRBJ1-5; TRBD1 might be the D (6 bases). V lost 1 base and J lost 5, with 12 bases in between. CDR3 size: 15 residues. CDR1 SGHTA and CDR2 FQGNSA come from the germline V gene. Together with reference TRBV7-2 and TRBJ1-5, the CDR3 gives the full variable domain: GAGVSQSPSNKVTEKGKDVELRCDPISGHTALYWYRQSLGQGLEFLIYFQGNSAPDKSGLPSDRFSAERTGGSVSTLTIQRTQQEDSAVYLCASSLVTAGDQPQHFGDGTRLSIL.

V and J are TRBV4-3 and TRBJ1-2; D not resolved. Trimming shortened V by 6 bases and J by 6 bases, and 35 bases separated the two germline ends. This CDR3 spans 20 amino acids. Germline assignment: CDR1 LGHNA and CDR2 YSLEER. This chain's CDR3 is CASRQEIGSAEVVGRDGYTF. The CDR3 region has the DNA TGCGCCAGCAGGCAGGAGATTGGATCGGCAGAGGTCGTGGGGAGGGATGGCTACACCTTC.

As regards this clone: At one of its ends the junction is not consistent with the germline gene, which may arise from a read error. V and J are TRBV5-1 and TRBJ1-1; TRBD1 matches at 8 bases. The V gene's germline CDR1 is SGHRS and CDR2 YFSETQ. The CDR3 runs to 19 residues. The CDR3 bases are TGCGCCAGCCGCTTCAACCCGGTGAGACAGGGGCTTATGAACACTGAAGCTTTCTTT. Translating it yields CASRFNPVRQGLMNTEAFF.

The chain is built from TRBV20-1 and TRBJ2-7; maybe TRBD2 (5 bases). The V gene's germline CDR1 is DFQATT and CDR2 SNEGSKA (reference sequence). V lost 3 bases and J 2 bases, leaving 14 bases between the germline ends. This CDR3 comprises 14 residues. The CDR3 DNA reads as TGCAGTGCTAGTATAACCGGGATACCCTACGAGCAGTACTTC. Translation: CSASITGIPYEQYF.

The chain combines TRBV30 with TRBJ1-2; perhaps TRBD1 as D (6 bases). The CDR3 covers 12 residues. The germline gives CDR1 GTSNPN, CDR2 SVGIG (reference sequence). Trimming removed 5 bases from V and 5 bases from J, with 12 bases in between. Written as DNA, the CDR3 is TGTGCCTGGTCGACAGGACGGTATGGCTACACCTTC. This codes for CAWSTGRYGYTF.

The V and J genes are TRBV29-1 and TRBJ1-1; D unresolved. The V end lost 4 bases, the J end lost 5 bases, and 8 bases lay between the germline ends. Germline values: CDR1 SQVTM, CDR2 ANQGSEA. The CDR3 is 11 residues long. The DNA of the CDR3 is TGCAGCGTTGGGGAGGGAACTGAAGCTTTCTTT. Translated, it gives CSVGEGTEAFF.

The chain carries TRBV7-3 and TRBJ1-1; D unresolved. The V end lost 2 bases, the J end lost 1 base, and 11 bases lay between the germline ends. The V gene's germline CDR1 is SGHTA and CDR2 FQGTGA. The CDR3 totals 15 residues. This CDR3 reads CASSLVGRQNTEAFF. DNA for the CDR3: TGTGCCAGCAGCTTAGTAGGCAGGCAGAACACTGAAGCTTTCTTT.

This chain joins TRBV5-1 and TRBJ2-5, with 7 bases aligning to TRBD2. V shed 1 base and J 4 bases; nucleotides not matched to a gene: 7. The CDR3 spans 15 residues. Germline V gives CDR1 SGHRS, CDR2 YFSETQ. The CDR3: CASSLFYGGVETQYF. The CDR3 DNA follows: TGCGCCAGCAGCTTGTTCTATGGGGGGGTAGAGACCCAGTACTTC.

The V gene is TRBV27, the J gene TRBJ2-7; D might be TRBD1 (6 bases). Trimming shortened V by 9 bases and J by 7 bases, and 22 bases separated the two germline ends. The CDR3 loop spans 14 amino acids. Per germline, CDR1 MNHEY and CDR2 SMNVEV (reference sequence). In DNA, the CDR3 is TGTGCCAGTTGGGGACATTTGCGGAGCTATGAGCAGTACTTC. Translating it yields CASWGHLRSYEQYF.